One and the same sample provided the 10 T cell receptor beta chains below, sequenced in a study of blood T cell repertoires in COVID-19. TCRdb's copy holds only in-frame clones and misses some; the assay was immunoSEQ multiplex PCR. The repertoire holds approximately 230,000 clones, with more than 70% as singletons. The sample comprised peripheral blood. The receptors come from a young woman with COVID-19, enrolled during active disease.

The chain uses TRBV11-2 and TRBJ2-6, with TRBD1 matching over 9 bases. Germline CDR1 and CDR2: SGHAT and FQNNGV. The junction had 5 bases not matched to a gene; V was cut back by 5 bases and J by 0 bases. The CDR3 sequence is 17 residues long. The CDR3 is CASSRDRVDSGANVLTF. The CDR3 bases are TGTGCCAGCAGCCGGGACAGGGTGGACTCTGGGGCCAACGTCCTGACTTTC.

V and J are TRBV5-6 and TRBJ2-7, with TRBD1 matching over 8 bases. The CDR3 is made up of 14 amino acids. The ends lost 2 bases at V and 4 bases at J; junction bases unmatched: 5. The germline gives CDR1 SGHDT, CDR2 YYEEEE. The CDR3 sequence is CASSFPGQGYEQYF. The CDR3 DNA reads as TGTGCCAGCAGCTTTCCTGGACAGGGATACGAGCAGTACTTC. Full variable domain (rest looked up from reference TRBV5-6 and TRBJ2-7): DAGVTQSPTHLIKTRGQQVTLRCSPKSGHDTVSWYQQALGQGPQFIFQYYEEEERQRGNFPDRFSGHQFPNYSSELNVNALLLGDSALYLCASSFPGQGYEQYFGPGTRLTVT.

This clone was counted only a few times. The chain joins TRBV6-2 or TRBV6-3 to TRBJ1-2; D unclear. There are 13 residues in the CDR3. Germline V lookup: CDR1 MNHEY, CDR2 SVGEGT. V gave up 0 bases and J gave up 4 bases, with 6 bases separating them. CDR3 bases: TGTGCCAGCAGTTACTCGAGTAGCTATGGCTACACCTTC. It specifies CASSYSSSYGYTF.

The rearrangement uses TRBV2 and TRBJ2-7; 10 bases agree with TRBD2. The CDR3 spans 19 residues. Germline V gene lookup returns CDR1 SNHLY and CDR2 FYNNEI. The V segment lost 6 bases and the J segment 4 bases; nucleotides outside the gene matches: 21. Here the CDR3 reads CASRDRRLAPSGSRYEQYV. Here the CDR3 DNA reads TGTGCCAGCAGGGACAGAAGACTAGCCCCTAGCGGGAGTAGGTACGAGCAGTACGTC.

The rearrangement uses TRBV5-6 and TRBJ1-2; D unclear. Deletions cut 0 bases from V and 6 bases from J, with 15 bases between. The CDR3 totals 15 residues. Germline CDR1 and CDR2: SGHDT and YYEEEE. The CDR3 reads CASSLEAAARHGYTF. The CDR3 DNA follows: TGTGCCAGCAGCTTGGAAGCGGCTGCCAGGCATGGCTACACCTTC.

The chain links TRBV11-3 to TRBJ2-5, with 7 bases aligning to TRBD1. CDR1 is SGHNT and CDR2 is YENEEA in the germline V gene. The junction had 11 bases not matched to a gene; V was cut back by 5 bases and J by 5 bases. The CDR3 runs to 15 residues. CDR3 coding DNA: TGTGCCAGCAGCCTGGGGACAGTCCGGTTGGAGACCCAGTACTTC. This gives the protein CASSLGTVRLETQYF.

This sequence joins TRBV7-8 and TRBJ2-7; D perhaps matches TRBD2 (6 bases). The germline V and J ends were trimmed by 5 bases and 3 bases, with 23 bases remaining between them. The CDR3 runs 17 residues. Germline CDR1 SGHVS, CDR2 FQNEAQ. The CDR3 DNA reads TGTGCCAGCAGCCCATACGCGGGGCAGGCGAGTAACTACGAGCAGTACTTC. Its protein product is CASSPYAGQASNYEQYF.

The CDR3 sequence: CASSDTGEKAGELFF. In nucleotides, the CDR3 is TGTGCCAGCAGTGACACAGGGGAGAAGGCCGGGGAGCTGTTTTTT. The chain uses TRBV6-4 and TRBJ2-2; 7 positions agree with TRBD1. CDR1 and CDR2 (germline): MRHNA, SNTAGT. CDR3 length: 15 residues. The V segment lost 2 bases and the J segment 6 bases; nucleotides outside the gene matches: 6.

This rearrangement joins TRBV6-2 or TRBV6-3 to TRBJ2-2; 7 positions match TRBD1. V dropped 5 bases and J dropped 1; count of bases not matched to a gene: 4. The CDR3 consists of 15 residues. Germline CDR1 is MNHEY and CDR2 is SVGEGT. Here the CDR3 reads CASSGNRGNTGELFF. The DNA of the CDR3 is TGTGCCAGCAGTGGGAACAGGGGGAACACCGGGGAGCTGTTTTTT.

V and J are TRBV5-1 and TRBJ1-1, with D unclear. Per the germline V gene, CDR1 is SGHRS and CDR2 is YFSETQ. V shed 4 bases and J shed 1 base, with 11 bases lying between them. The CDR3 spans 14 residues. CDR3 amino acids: CASSPEGQNTEAFF. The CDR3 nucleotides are TGCGCCAGCAGCCCGGAGGGCCAGAACACTGAAGCTTTCTTT.